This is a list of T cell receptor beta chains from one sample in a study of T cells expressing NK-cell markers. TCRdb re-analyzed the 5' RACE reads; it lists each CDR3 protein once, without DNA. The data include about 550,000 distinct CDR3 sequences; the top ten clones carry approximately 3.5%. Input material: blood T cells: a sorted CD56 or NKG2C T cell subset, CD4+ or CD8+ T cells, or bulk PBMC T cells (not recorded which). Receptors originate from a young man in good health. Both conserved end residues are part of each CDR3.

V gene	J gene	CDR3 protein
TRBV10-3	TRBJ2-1	CAIMWSASGRTEQFF
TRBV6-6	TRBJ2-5	CASRQTGEETQYF
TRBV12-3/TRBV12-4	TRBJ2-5	CASSFSGTFQETQYF
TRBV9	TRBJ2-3	CASSGTGLPDTQYF
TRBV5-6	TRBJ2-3	CASSLDGPTDTQYF
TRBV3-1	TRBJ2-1	CASSQADRYNEQFF
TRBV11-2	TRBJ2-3	CASSQRLAGGSTDTQYF
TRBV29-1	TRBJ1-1	CSVLRDRAGTEAFF
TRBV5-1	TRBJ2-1	CASSPGHAALRDNEQFF
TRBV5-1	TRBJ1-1	CASTSERVNTEAFF
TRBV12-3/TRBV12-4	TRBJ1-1	CASRLGRPAAAFF
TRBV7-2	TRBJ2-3	CASSLIHQETDTQYF
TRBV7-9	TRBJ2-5	CASRGLAGLETQYF
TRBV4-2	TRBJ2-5	CASSKVDGETWETQYF
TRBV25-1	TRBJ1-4	CASSVYPNEKLFF
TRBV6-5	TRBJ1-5	CASSFDRFGANQPQHF
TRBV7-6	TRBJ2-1	CASSPRGRENNEQFF
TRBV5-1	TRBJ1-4	CASSTGRNEKLFF
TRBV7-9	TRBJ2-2	CASSRGDRELFF
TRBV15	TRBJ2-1	CATSRDPGTDNEQFF
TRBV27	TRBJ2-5	CASSPQGPSGQETQYF
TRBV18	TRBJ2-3	CASSRGTEDTQYF
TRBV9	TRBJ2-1	CASSVNQREGRPRYNEQFF
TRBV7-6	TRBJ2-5	CASSLVSGARETQYF
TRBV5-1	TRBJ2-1	CASSFGLAGVIGSYNEQFF
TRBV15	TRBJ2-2	CATSRDKLAGSTGELFF
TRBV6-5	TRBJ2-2	CASSYAGVPGTGELFF
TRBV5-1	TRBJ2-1	CASRTSGIGEQFF
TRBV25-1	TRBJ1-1	CASSESFGSGGREAFF
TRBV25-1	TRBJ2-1	CASVAIHEQFF
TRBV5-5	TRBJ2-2	CASAGTLRGGELFF
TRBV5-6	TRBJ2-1	CASSRTSNEQFF
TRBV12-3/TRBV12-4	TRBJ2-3	CASSGLASGRATDTQYF
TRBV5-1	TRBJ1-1	CASSLGGPTGADTEAFF
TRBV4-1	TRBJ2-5	CASSQVISGLYQETQYF
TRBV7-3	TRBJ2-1	CASSPRDRAYNEQFF
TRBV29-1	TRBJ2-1	CSVFTGPSYNEQFF
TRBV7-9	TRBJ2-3	CASSEGQGGGWTDTQYF
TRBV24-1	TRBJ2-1	CATSDYRQVGDEQFF
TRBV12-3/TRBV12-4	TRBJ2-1	CASSPESGTGFHEQFF
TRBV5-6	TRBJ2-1	CASSLPLGAGDPSYNEQFF
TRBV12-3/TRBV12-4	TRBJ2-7	CASSLSRNYEQYF
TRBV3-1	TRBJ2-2	CASSQASGELFF
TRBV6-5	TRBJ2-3	CASSYTGSSTDTQYF
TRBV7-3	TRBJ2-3	CASSPLGRSVDTQYF
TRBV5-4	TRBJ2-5	CASSTRSGEAGETQYF